This T cell receptor beta chain was recovered during a study of blood T cell repertoires in COVID-19. The overall study: COVID-19 samples from acute and convalescent phases originated in the United States, Italy and Spain. PBMCs, B-cell-depleted T cells, or T cells were the source of the cDNA or gDNA that made up the material.

The germline CDR1 and CDR2 sequences are SGHAT and FQNNGV. CDR3 length equals 15 residues. V shed 4 bases and J 10 bases; nucleotides not matched to a gene: 12. This clone was counted only a few times. In the original analysis: Amplification from reference gene primers served as the basis for estimated nucleated cell counts. TCRdb's table, derived via immunoSEQ multiplex PCR, lists solely in-frame clones and lacks some. The D gene and trimming were derived from the DNA, and the V and J assignments and clone size from that table. The table includes some 85,000 clones, 80% detected once. Sequencing used peripheral blood. The gene calls are TRBV11-2 and TRBJ2-1; 8 nucleotides align to TRBD2. This receptor was identified in an elderly woman with acute or convalescent COVID-19. As DNA, the CDR3 is TGTGCCAGCAGCTCCCGGGGGCTAGCGGGTGTCGAGCAGTTCTTC. Its translation: CASSSRGLAGVEQFF.